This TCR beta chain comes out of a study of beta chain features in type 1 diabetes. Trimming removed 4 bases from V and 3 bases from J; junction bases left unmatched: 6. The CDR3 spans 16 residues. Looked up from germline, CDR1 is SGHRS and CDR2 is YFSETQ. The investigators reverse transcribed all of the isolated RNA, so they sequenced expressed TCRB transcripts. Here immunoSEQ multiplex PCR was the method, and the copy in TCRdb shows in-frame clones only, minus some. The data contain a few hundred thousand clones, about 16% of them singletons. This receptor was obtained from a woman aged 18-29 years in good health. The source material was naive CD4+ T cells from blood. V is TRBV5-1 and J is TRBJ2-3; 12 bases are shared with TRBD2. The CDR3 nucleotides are TGCGCCAGCAGCGATGGGACTAGCGGGCTGACAGATACGCAGTATTTT. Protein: CASSDGTSGLTDTQYF.